This T cell receptor (beta chain) was found in a study of blood T cells in healthy people across ages. The wider study: Per two T cells, about one barcoded beta molecule was captured through template switching.

Germline CDR1 is DFQATT and CDR2 is SNEGSKA (reference sequence). CDR3 length equals 13 residues. Together with a sample-barcoded 5' primer, a J-beta primer mix was included in a second PCR lasting about 7 to 11 cycles. Tagging of each cDNA molecule was performed by a template-switch adaptor with 12 random nucleotides. TCRdb redid the calling of the 5' RACE reads with MiXCR, one entry per CDR3 protein. There are approximately 680,000 distinct CDR3 sequences in the sample; about 32% occur only once, and about 16% lies in the top ten. At least ten counts were recorded for this clonotype. The V call is TRBV20-1, the J call TRBJ2-5, with 11 bases lining up with TRBD2. The sequence came from an elderly woman in good health. Sequences were obtained from blood. CDR3 loop: CSGVAGGRETQYF. The DNA of the CDR3 is TGCAGCGGCGTAGCGGGGGGGCGGGAGACCCAGTACTTC.